Each of the 9 T cell receptor beta chains below was sequenced from the same sample in a study of T cell responses to AZD1222 COVID-19 vaccine. Assay: immunoSEQ multiplex PCR; the TCRdb copy retains only in-frame clones and omits some. Of 80,000 to 90,000 clones in the sample, approximately 91% were seen once. Here the sequenced sample was peripheral blood, taken 28 days after the second AZD1222 dose. The source is an adult who received the AZD1222 COVID-19 vaccine.

The chain recombines TRBV29-1 with TRBJ1-2, with unresolved D. Germline lookup yields CDR1 SQVTM and CDR2 ANQGSEA. The CDR3 consists of 14 residues. The ends were cut back, 4 bases at V and 6 bases at J, with 18 bases in the middle. CDR3 in DNA: TGCAGCGTTGTGGGGAGGGCCGCCATTGATGGCTACACCTTC. It codes for CSVVGRAAIDGYTF.

This chain uses TRBV6-1 with TRBJ1-2; 12 bases match TRBD1. V was pared by 3 bases and J by 8 bases, with 7 bases of the junction left unmatched. CDR1 is MNHNS, CDR2 SASEGT, per germline. The CDR3 extends over 15 amino acids. The CDR3 region is CASSEPGQGARGYTF. CDR3 sequence (DNA): TGTGCCAGCAGTGAGCCGGGACAGGGGGCGCGGGGCTACACCTTC.

This clone appeared once. V is TRBV5-1 and J is TRBJ2-3; D is uncertain. The germline V gene encodes CDR1 SGHRS and CDR2 YFSETQ. Trimming cost V 0 bases and J 4 bases, with 18 bases left between them. The CDR3 has 17 residues. DNA of the CDR3: TGCGCCAGCAGCTTGGCCTTGGGAACGGCCAGGTCAGATACGCAGTATTTT. Amino acid sequence: CASSLALGTARSDTQYF.

This chain joins TRBV29-1 and TRBJ2-1, with TRBD1 matching over 7 bases. CDR1 SQVTM and CDR2 ANQGSEA come from the germline V gene. This CDR3 contains 14 residues. V trimming: 4 bases; J trimming: 1 base; junction bases outside the gene matches: 4. Written as DNA, the CDR3 is TGCAGCGTTGGAAGGGGGCAGTCCTACAATGAGCAGTTCTTC. Amino acid sequence: CSVGRGQSYNEQFF.

The genes are TRBV5-1 and TRBJ1-3; the D gene is possibly TRBD1 (6 bases). Germline CDR1 SGHRS, CDR2 YFSETQ. The ends were cut back, 4 bases at V and 0 bases at J, with 11 bases in the middle. The CDR3 consists of 15 residues. In DNA, the CDR3 is TGCGCCAGCAGCGCGACAGGTTACTCTGGAAACACCATATATTTT. Protein product: CASSATGYSGNTIYF.

The chain joins TRBV9 to TRBJ1-2, with 8 bases identical to TRBD1. Germline values: CDR1 SGDLS, CDR2 YYNGEE. The CDR3 extends over 15 amino acids. Trimming cost V 2 bases and J 2 bases; bases outside gene matches: 5. The CDR3 DNA sequence: TGTGCCAGCAGCGTGTCGACAGGGGTAAACTATGGCTACACCTTC. It translates to CASSVSTGVNYGYTF.

The chain carries TRBV6-1 and TRBJ1-1, with D possibly TRBD1 on 6 matching bases. This CDR3 is 14 amino acids long. Looked up from germline, CDR1 is MNHNS and CDR2 is SASEGT. Trimming stripped 0 bases from V and 7 bases from J, with 12 bases between. The DNA of the CDR3 is TGTGCCAGCAGTGAAGCGGGACAAAGCAGTGAAGCTTTCTTT. This sequence encodes CASSEAGQSSEAFF.

This clone was detected only once. V usage is TRBV5-1 and J usage is TRBJ1-6; 7 bases align to TRBD1. Germline CDR1 SGHRS, CDR2 YFSETQ. The CDR3 has 18 residues. Trimming took 0 bases from V and 6 from J; bases not matched to a gene: 12. CDR3: CASSLGNRGQRINSPLHF. CDR3 in DNA: TGCGCCAGCAGCTTGGGAAACCGGGGACAGCGAATTAATTCACCCCTCCACTTT. The full variable domain, completed using reference TRBV5-1 and TRBJ1-6, is KAGVTQTPRYLIKTRGQQVTLSCSPISGHRSVSWYQQTPGQGLQFLFEYFSETQRNKGNFPGRFSGRQFSNSRSEMNVSTLELGDSALYLCASSLGNRGQRINSPLHFGNGTRLTVT.

The genes are TRBV6-2 or TRBV6-3 and TRBJ2-7; D might be TRBD2 (5 bases). V dropped 0 bases and J dropped 7 bases, with 10 bases sitting between them. The CDR3 contains 13 residues. Per germline, CDR1 MNHEY and CDR2 SVGEGT. Here the CDR3 DNA reads TGTGCCAGCAGTTACTCCCCTCGACTAGAGCAGTACTTC. Protein sequence: CASSYSPRLEQYF.